The rows below give T cell receptor beta chains drawn from one sample of a study. TCRdb redid the calling of the RT-PCR reads with MiXCR, one entry per CDR3 protein. Found here are fewer than 800,000 distinct CDR3 sequences, 11% to 15% of them singletons; the top ten hold 3% to 4.5%. The sequenced material came from memory CD4+ T cells from blood. The receptors come from a female donor in good health, serving as a healthy control. Each CDR3 is given with its conserved first and last residue. Fields, in order: J gene, V gene, clone size, D gene, CDR3 protein, CDR3 DNA. D genes are given only for firm matches. The size of a clone is reported for some rows only, either as once, few or many, or as a class for expanded clones.

J: TRBJ2-5
V: TRBV3-1
size: many
D: NA
CDR3: CASSQYQGRQYF
DNA: TGTGCCAGCAGCCAATACCAGGGCCGCCAGTACTTC

J: TRBJ2-1
V: TRBV6-5
size: NA
D: NA
CDR3: CASRKNGQGRQFF
DNA: TGTGCCAGCAGAAAAAACGGCCAGGGGCGGCAGTTCTTC

J: TRBJ2-3
V: TRBV10-3
size: many
D: NA
CDR3: CAISESAGYTDTQYF
DNA: TGTGCCATCAGTGAGTCGGCGGGGTACACAGATACGCAGTATTTT

J: TRBJ2-7
V: TRBV3-1
size: few
D: TRBD1
CDR3: CASSQDGKGASYEQYF
DNA: TGTGCCAGCAGCCAAGATGGGAAGGGGGCGTCCTACGAGCAGTACTTC

J: TRBJ2-7
V: TRBV7-2
size: few
D: NA
CDR3: CASSLRTGPYEQYF
DNA: TGTGCCAGCAGCTTACGTACAGGACCCTACGAGCAGTACTTC

J: TRBJ1-4
V: TRBV4-3
size: few
D: TRBD1
CDR3: CASSQSGTGDEKLFF
DNA: TGCGCCAGCAGCCAATCCGGGACAGGGGATGAAAAACTGTTTTTT

J: TRBJ2-1
V: TRBV6-2/TRBV6-3
size: few
D: TRBD2
CDR3: CASGTSGIEQFF
DNA: TGTGCCAGCGGAACTAGCGGGATAGAGCAGTTCTTC

J: TRBJ2-1
V: TRBV4-2
size: many
D: TRBD2
CDR3: CASSQGGSGRAIDEQFF
DNA: TGTGCCAGCAGCCAAGGAGGCAGCGGGAGGGCCATCGATGAGCAGTTCTTC

J: TRBJ2-2
V: TRBV15
size: NA
D: NA
CDR3: CATRGEGGELFF
DNA: TGTGCCACCCGAGGAGAGGGCGGGGAGCTGTTTTTT

J: TRBJ1-1
V: TRBV28
size: NA
D: NA
CDR3: CASNVVGTEAFF
DNA: TGTGCCAGCAATGTGGTAGGGACTGAAGCTTTCTTT

J: TRBJ2-4
V: TRBV4-2
size: few
D: TRBD2
CDR3: CASSQASGSPGLAKNIQYF
DNA: TGTGCCAGCAGCCAAGCAAGCGGGAGCCCAGGGTTAGCCAAAAACATTCAGTACTTC

J: TRBJ2-7
V: TRBV7-2
size: few
D: TRBD2
CDR3: CASSPTSGRLEQYF
DNA: TGTGCCAGCAGCCCGACTAGCGGGAGACTCGAGCAGTACTTC

J: TRBJ2-7
V: TRBV7-2
size: many
D: TRBD2
CDR3: CASTPSGGLSYEQYF
DNA: TGTGCCAGCACCCCCAGCGGGGGGCTCTCCTACGAGCAGTACTTC

J: TRBJ1-5
V: TRBV7-2
size: NA
D: NA
CDR3: CASSLERSSNQPQHF
DNA: TGTGCCAGCAGCTTAGAGCGGTCTAGCAATCAGCCCCAGCATTTT

J: TRBJ2-3
V: TRBV4-1
size: few
D: TRBD2
CDR3: CASSLTSGSDGDTQYF
DNA: TGCGCCAGCAGCCTGACTAGCGGGAGTGATGGGGATACGCAGTATTTT

J: TRBJ2-1
V: TRBV7-2
size: NA
D: NA
CDR3: CASSLMVSEQFF
DNA: TGTGCCAGCAGCTTAATGGTCAGTGAGCAGTTCTTC

J: TRBJ1-5
V: TRBV5-1
size: many
D: NA
CDR3: CASSLAAGGNQPQHF
DNA: TGCGCCAGCAGCTTGGCGGCGGGGGGCAATCAGCCCCAGCATTTT

J: TRBJ2-5
V: TRBV7-2
size: NA
D: TRBD2
CDR3: CASSGRTSGRETQYF
DNA: TGTGCCAGCAGCGGACGGACTAGCGGGAGAGAGACCCAGTACTTC

J: TRBJ2-7
V: TRBV6-1
size: NA
D: TRBD1
CDR3: CASSRGDGTGFYEQYF
DNA: TGTGCCAGCAGTCGGGGGGATGGGACAGGGTTTTACGAGCAGTACTTC

J: TRBJ1-2
V: TRBV6-5
size: NA
D: TRBD1
CDR3: CASSYSIGTGAYGYTF
DNA: TGTGCCAGCAGTTACTCGATTGGGACAGGAGCCTATGGCTACACCTTC

J: TRBJ2-3
V: TRBV7-2
size: few
D: NA
CDR3: CASSLVSGGGSTDTQYF
DNA: TGTGCCAGCAGCTTAGTGAGCGGCGGCGGGAGCACAGATACGCAGTATTTT

J: TRBJ1-2
V: TRBV10-3
size: few
D: NA
CDR3: CAISVRGGYTF
DNA: TGTGCCATCAGTGTTAGGGGTGGCTACACCTTC

J: TRBJ1-3
V: TRBV27
size: many
D: NA
CDR3: CATQVVSGNTIYF
DNA: TGTGCCACCCAAGTTGTTTCTGGAAACACCATATATTTT

J: TRBJ1-4
V: TRBV6-5
size: NA
D: TRBD1
CDR3: CASSSRLLQGTDEKLFF
DNA: TGTGCCAGCAGTTCACGACTACTACAGGGGACCGATGAAAAACTGTTTTTT

J: TRBJ1-4
V: TRBV10-3
size: few
D: NA
CDR3: CASCSATNEKLFF
DNA: TGTGCCAGCTGCAGTGCAACTAATGAAAAACTGTTTTTT

J: TRBJ2-5
V: TRBV20-1
size: NA
D: NA
CDR3: CSARFEERETQYF
DNA: TGCAGTGCTAGATTTGAAGAGAGGGAGACCCAGTACTTC

J: TRBJ2-5
V: TRBV6-5
size: few
D: NA
CDR3: CASSPLRARDPTQYF
DNA: TGTGCCAGCAGTCCGTTAAGGGCGCGGGACCCAACCCAGTACTTC

J: TRBJ2-7
V: TRBV3-1
size: once
D: NA
CDR3: CASSRAGSFYEQYF
DNA: TGTGCCAGCAGCCGAGCTGGGTCCTTCTACGAGCAGTACTTC

J: TRBJ1-1
V: TRBV6-5
size: few
D: NA
CDR3: CASSRTWRTEAFF
DNA: TGTGCCAGCAGCCGCACCTGGAGGACTGAAGCTTTCTTT

J: TRBJ1-1
V: TRBV28
size: NA
D: TRBD1
CDR3: CASSELRGTDVRGTEAFF
DNA: TGTGCCAGCAGTGAGTTGCGTGGGACAGACGTTAGGGGCACTGAAGCTTTCTTT

J: TRBJ1-1
V: TRBV18
size: few
D: TRBD1
CDR3: CASSKDRDNTEAFF
DNA: TGTGCCAGCTCAAAGGACAGGGACAACACTGAAGCTTTCTTT

J: TRBJ1-1
V: TRBV10-3
size: few
D: NA
CDR3: CAFRRQNEPEAFF
DNA: TGTGCCTTCAGGAGGCAGAATGAACCTGAAGCTTTCTTT

J: TRBJ2-5
V: TRBV10-3
size: many
D: NA
CDR3: CAISDGLEETQYF
DNA: TGTGCCATCAGTGATGGTCTAGAAGAGACCCAGTACTTC

J: TRBJ2-3
V: TRBV10-3
size: many
D: TRBD2
CDR3: CAIRWREKSDTQYF
DNA: TGTGCCATCAGATGGCGGGAGAAGTCAGATACGCAGTATTTT

J: TRBJ2-1
V: TRBV24-1
size: many
D: NA
CDR3: CATSVSGESYNEQFF
DNA: TGTGCCACCAGTGTCTCCGGGGAGTCCTACAATGAGCAGTTCTTC

J: TRBJ2-7
V: TRBV3-1
size: NA
D: TRBD2
CDR3: CASSLRIAGGVREQYF
DNA: TGTGCCAGCAGCCTAAGGATAGCGGGGGGAGTTCGGGAGCAGTACTTC

J: TRBJ2-1
V: TRBV30
size: many
D: NA
CDR3: CAWSVKTQFF
DNA: TGTGCCTGGAGTGTAAAAACCCAGTTCTTC

J: TRBJ2-2
V: TRBV19
size: NA
D: NA
CDR3: CASTIGFITGELFF
DNA: TGTGCCAGTACTATAGGATTTATTACCGGGGAGCTGTTTTTT

J: TRBJ2-1
V: TRBV4-3
size: many
D: TRBD2
CDR3: CASSSGSGGHEQFF
DNA: TGCGCCAGTTCTAGCGGGAGCGGCGGCCATGAGCAGTTCTTC

J: TRBJ2-4
V: TRBV6-5
size: many
D: NA
CDR3: CASTTTGEPPYF
DNA: TGTGCCAGCACCACGACTGGGGAGCCCCCGTACTTC

J: TRBJ2-7
V: TRBV10-2
size: many
D: NA
CDR3: CASSSGKTAAYEQYF
DNA: TGCGCCAGCAGCTCCGGAAAGACCGCCGCCTACGAGCAGTACTTC

J: TRBJ2-3
V: TRBV29-1
size: NA
D: NA
CDR3: CSVELSTDTQYF
DNA: TGCAGCGTTGAACTCTCCACAGATACGCAGTATTTT

J: TRBJ2-2
V: TRBV5-1
size: NA
D: TRBD1
CDR3: CASSQGTGTGELFF
DNA: TGCGCCAGCAGCCAGGGGACAGGGACCGGGGAGCTGTTTTTT

J: TRBJ1-1
V: TRBV29-1
size: few
D: NA
CDR3: CSVEVQEGTEAFF
DNA: TGCAGCGTTGAGGTCCAGGAGGGCACTGAAGCTTTCTTT

J: TRBJ1-1
V: TRBV7-3
size: NA
D: NA
CDR3: CASSPTGMLGTEAFF
DNA: TGTGCCAGCAGCCCTACAGGGATGCTAGGCACTGAAGCTTTCTTT

J: TRBJ1-1
V: TRBV6-2/TRBV6-3
size: many
D: TRBD1
CDR3: CASSYSDRDEAFF
DNA: TGTGCCAGCAGTTACTCCGACAGGGATGAAGCTTTCTTT

J: TRBJ2-7
V: TRBV27
size: many
D: TRBD2
CDR3: CASSSPPSGRYISYEQYF
DNA: TGTGCCAGCAGTTCCCCCCCTAGCGGGAGGTATATTTCCTACGAGCAGTACTTC

J: TRBJ2-3
V: TRBV19
size: NA
D: NA
CDR3: CATAGAPSTDTQYF
DNA: TGTGCCACCGCCGGGGCGCCTAGCACAGATACGCAGTATTTT

J: TRBJ2-1
V: TRBV5-1
size: many
D: NA
CDR3: CASSSKGDFVNEQFF
DNA: TGCGCCAGCAGCTCCAAAGGGGACTTCGTCAATGAGCAGTTCTTC

J: TRBJ1-6
V: TRBV20-1
size: few
D: NA
CDR3: CRARGDSYNSPLHF
DNA: TGCAGGGCTAGGGGGGACTCCTATAATTCACCCCTCCACTTT